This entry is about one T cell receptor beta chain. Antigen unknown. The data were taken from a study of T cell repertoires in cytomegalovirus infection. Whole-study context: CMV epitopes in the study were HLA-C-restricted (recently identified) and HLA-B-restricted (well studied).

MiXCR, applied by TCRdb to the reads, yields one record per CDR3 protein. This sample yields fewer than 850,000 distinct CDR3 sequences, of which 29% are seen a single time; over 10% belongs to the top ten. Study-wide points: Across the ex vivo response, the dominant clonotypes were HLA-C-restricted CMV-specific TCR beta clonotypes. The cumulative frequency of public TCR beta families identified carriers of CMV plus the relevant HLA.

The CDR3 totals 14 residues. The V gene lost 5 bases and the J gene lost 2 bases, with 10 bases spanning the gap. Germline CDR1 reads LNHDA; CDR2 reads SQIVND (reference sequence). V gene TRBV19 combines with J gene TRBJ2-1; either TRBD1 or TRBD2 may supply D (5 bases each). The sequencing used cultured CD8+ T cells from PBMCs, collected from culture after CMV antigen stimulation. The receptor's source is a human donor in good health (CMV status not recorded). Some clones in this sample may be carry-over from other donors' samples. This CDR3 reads CASSRDPAYNEQFF. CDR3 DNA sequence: TGTGCCAGTAGTCGGGACCCGGCCTACAATGAGCAGTTCTTC. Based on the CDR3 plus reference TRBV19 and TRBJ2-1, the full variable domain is DGGITQSPKYLFRKEGQNVTLSCEQNLNHDAMYWYRQDPGQGLRLIYYSQIVNDFQKGDIAEGYSVSREKKESFPLTVTSAQKNPTAFYLCASSRDPAYNEQFFGPGTRLTVL.